This T cell receptor (beta chain) is from a study of T cell repertoires in cytomegalovirus infection. Study information: Indicated by public TCR beta signatures were CMV infection and matching HLA type. Study results and limitations: Individuals carrying CMV plus the relevant HLA were identified by cumulative frequency of public TCR beta families. Dominating the ex vivo response were TCR beta clonotypes that were CMV-specific and HLA-C-restricted.

This clonotype was detected a few times. Its target is not known. TCRdb reprocessed the reads with MiXCR, giving one entry per CDR3 protein. This sample has about 280,000 distinct CDR3 sequences, with 20% to 25% found just once. The CDR3 extends over 15 amino acids. Trimming stripped 6 bases from V and 13 bases from J, with 25 bases between. The rearrangement joins TRBV12-3 or TRBV12-4 to TRBJ2-1; D is perhaps TRBD2 (6 bases). Sample: cultured PBMCs, taken from culture after CMV antigen stimulation. The TCR was taken from a human donor in good health (CMV status not recorded). Some clones in this sample may be carry-over from other donors' samples. CDR3 sequence: CASSQDPGLLGLQFF. The CDR3 DNA reads as TGTGCCAGCAGCCAGGATCCGGGACTCCTCGGTCTCCAGTTCTTC.